Listed below are T cell receptor beta chains from one sample, sequenced in a study of CD8 T cells in Susac syndrome. MiXCR, applied by TCRdb to the immunoSEQ multiplex PCR reads, yields one record per CDR3 protein. In the table there are over 150,000 distinct CDR3 sequences, approximately 93% of which are singletons. Sequences were obtained from CD4+ T cells from PBMCs. The source of these receptors is a human donor with multiple sclerosis. The CDR3 runs from the conserved cysteine through the conserved F or W. The D gene is left open where the match is weak.

>TRBJ2-5|TRBV18|NA
CASSKERETQYF
TGTGCCAGCTCCAAAGAAAGGGAGACCCAGTACTTC
>TRBJ2-5|TRBV20-1|TRBD1
CSAKRKRQGRWQETQYF
TGCAGTGCTAAACGGAAACGACAGGGGAGGTGGCAAGAGACCCAGTACTTC
>TRBJ1-2|TRBV6-6|TRBD1
CASSIRTGNYGYTF
TGTGCCAGCAGTATCCGGACAGGAAACTATGGCTACACCTTC
>TRBJ2-7|TRBV3-1|NA
CASSQDSEGNEQYF
TGTGCCAGCAGCCAAGATTCGGAGGGAAACGAGCAGTACTTC
>TRBJ2-1|TRBV6-6|NA
CASTNGPNRNEQFF
TGTGCCAGCACCAACGGACCAAACCGTAATGAGCAGTTCTTC
>TRBJ2-3|TRBV23-1|NA
CASSQPQSTDTQYF
TGCGCCAGCAGTCAACCACAGAGCACAGATACGCAGTATTTT
>TRBJ2-3|TRBV12-3/TRBV12-4|TRBD1
CASSPGPHRGAGADTQYF
TGTGCCAGCAGTCCTGGCCCACACAGGGGGGCCGGGGCAGATACGCAGTATTTT
>TRBJ2-2|TRBV29-1|NA
CSAGRTPNTGELFF
TGCAGCGCCGGCCGGACACCGAACACCGGGGAGCTGTTTTTT
>TRBJ1-5|TRBV20-1|NA
CSTRADANQPQHF
TGCAGTACTAGGGCGGATGCAAATCAGCCCCAGCATTTT
>TRBJ2-3|TRBV28|NA
CASSTGTPSRDTQYF
TGTGCCAGCAGTACCGGGACCCCCTCGAGGGATACGCAGTATTTT
>TRBJ2-5|TRBV28|TRBD1
CASHTALTGGAVETQYF
TGTGCCAGTCATACCGCGCTGACAGGGGGCGCGGTGGAGACCCAGTACTTC
>TRBJ2-5|TRBV20-1|NA
CSALGLGETQYF
TGCAGTGCCCTGGGACTGGGAGAGACCCAGTACTTC
>TRBJ2-3|TRBV4-3|TRBD2
CASSNRRTSVADTQYF
TGCGCCAGCAGCAACCGTCGGACTAGCGTAGCAGATACGCAGTATTTT
>TRBJ1-2|TRBV9|TRBD1
CASSVEGQGYTF
TGTGCCAGCAGCGTAGAGGGACAGGGCTACACCTTC
>TRBJ1-3|TRBV9|NA
CASSVGRGSGNTIYF
TGTGCCAGCAGCGTAGGAAGGGGCTCTGGAAACACCATATATTTT
>TRBJ2-2|TRBV9|NA
CASSFTAGELFF
TGTGCCAGCAGCTTTACAGCCGGGGAGCTGTTTTTT
>TRBJ2-5|TRBV28|NA
CASSLSGRAVRETQYF
TGTGCCAGCAGCCTTTCAGGAAGGGCCGTTCGGGAGACCCAGTACTTC
>TRBJ1-1|TRBV27|NA
CASSFSQAMNTEAFF
TGTGCCAGCAGTTTCTCTCAGGCTATGAACACTGAAGCTTTCTTT
>TRBJ2-5|TRBV7-2|TRBD2
CASSLDRAGRTQYF
TGTGCCAGCAGCTTAGATAGAGCGGGGAGGACCCAGTACTTC
>TRBJ2-5|TRBV29-1|TRBD1
CSVEGLQGKETQYF
TGCAGCGTTGAAGGATTACAGGGGAAAGAGACCCAGTACTTC
>TRBJ1-5|TRBV2|NA
CASSMGYGNQPQHF
TGTGCCAGCAGTATGGGTTATGGCAATCAGCCCCAGCATTTT
>TRBJ1-1|TRBV29-1|NA
CSVERDTSNTEAFF
TGCAGCGTTGAGAGGGACACCTCGAACACTGAAGCTTTCTTT
>TRBJ2-3|TRBV29-1|NA
CSVAGTNTDTQYF
TGCAGCGTTGCGGGGACGAACACAGATACGCAGTATTTT
>TRBJ1-1|TRBV29-1|NA
CSVDSQNTEAFF
TGCAGCGTTGACAGCCAGAACACTGAAGCTTTCTTT
>TRBJ2-6|TRBV5-6|NA
CASSFTLGSGANVLTF
TGTGCCAGCAGCTTTACACTCGGCTCTGGGGCCAACGTCCTGACTTTC
>TRBJ2-5|TRBV5-1|NA
CASSQTSYQETQYF
TGCGCCAGCAGCCAGACCTCGTACCAAGAGACCCAGTACTTC
>TRBJ1-2|TRBV5-1|NA
CASSLAPGTNYGYTF
TGCGCCAGCAGCTTGGCCCCAGGGACTAACTATGGCTACACCTTC
>TRBJ2-1|TRBV11-2|NA
CATGRDTSYNEQFF
TGTGCCACGGGTCGGGACACCTCCTACAATGAGCAGTTCTTC